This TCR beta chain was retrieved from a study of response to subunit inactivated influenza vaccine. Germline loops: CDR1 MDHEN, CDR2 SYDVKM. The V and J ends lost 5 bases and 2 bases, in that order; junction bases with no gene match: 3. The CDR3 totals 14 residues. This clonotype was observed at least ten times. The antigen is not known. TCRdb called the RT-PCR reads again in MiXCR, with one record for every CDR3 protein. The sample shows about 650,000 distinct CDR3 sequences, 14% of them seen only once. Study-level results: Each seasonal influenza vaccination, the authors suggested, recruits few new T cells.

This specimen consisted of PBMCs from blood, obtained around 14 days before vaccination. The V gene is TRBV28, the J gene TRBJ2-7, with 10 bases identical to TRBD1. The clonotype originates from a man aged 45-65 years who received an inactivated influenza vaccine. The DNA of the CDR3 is TGTGCCAGCAGTCGACAGGGGGCCCCCTACGAGCAGTACTTC. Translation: CASSRQGAPYEQYF.